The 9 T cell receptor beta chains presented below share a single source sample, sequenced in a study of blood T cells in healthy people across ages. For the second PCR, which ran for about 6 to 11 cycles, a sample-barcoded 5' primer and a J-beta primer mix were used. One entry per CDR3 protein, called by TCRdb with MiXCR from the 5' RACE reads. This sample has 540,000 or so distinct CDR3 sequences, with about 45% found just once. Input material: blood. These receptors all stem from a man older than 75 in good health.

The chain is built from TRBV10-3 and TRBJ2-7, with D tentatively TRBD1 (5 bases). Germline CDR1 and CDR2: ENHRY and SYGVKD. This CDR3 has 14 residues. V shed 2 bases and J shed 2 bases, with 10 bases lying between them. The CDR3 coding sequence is TGTGCCATCAGTGAGGCAGGGCCGGCCTACGAGCAGTACTTC. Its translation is CAISEAGPAYEQYF.

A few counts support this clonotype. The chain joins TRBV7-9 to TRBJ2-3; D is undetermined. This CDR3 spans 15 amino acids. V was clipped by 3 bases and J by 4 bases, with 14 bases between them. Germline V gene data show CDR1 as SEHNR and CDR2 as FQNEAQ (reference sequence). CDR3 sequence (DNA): TGTGCCAGCAGCTTCGGGCTCCCAGACGCAGATACGCAGTATTTT. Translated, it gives CASSFGLPDADTQYF. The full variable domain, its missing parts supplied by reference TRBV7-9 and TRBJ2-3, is DTGVSQNPRHKITKRGQNVTFRCDPISEHNRLYWYRQTLGQGPEFLTYFQNEAQLEKSRLLSDRFSAERPKGSFSTLEIQRTEQGDSAMYLCASSFGLPDADTQYFGPGTRLTVL.

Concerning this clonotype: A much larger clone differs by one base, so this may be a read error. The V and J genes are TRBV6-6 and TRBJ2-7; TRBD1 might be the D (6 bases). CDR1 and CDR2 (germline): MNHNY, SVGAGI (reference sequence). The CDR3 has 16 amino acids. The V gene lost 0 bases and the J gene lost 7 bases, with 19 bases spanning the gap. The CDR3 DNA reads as TGTGCCAGCAGTTACTCACAACAGGGTAAAGACAATGAGCAGTACTTC. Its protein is CASSYSQQGKDNEQYF.

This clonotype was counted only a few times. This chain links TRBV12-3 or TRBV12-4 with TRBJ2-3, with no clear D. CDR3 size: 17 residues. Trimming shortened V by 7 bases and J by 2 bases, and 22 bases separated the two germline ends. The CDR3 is CASIRVKLASPTDTQYF. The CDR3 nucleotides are TGTGCCAGCATCCGGGTGAAGTTGGCCTCCCCCACAGATACGCAGTATTTT.

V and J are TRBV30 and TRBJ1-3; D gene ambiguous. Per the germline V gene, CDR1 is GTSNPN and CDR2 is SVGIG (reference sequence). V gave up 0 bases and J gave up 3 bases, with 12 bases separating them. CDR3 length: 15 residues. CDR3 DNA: TGTGCCTGGAGTGTAACGGCAGGCGGTGGAAACACCATATATTTT. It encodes CAWSVTAGGGNTIYF.

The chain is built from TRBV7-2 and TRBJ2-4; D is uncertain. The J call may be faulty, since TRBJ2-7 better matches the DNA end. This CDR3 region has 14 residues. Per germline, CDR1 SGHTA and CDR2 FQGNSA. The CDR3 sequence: CASSLDPQTYEQYF. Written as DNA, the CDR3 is TGTGCCAGCAGCTTAGACCCCCAGACCTACGAGCAGTACTTC.

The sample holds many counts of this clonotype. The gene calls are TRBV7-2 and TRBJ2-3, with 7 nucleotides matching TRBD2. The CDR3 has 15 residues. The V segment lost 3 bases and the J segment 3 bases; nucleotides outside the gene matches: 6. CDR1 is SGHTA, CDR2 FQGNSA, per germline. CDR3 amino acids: CASSFAGEVTDTQYF. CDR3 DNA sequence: TGTGCCAGCAGCTTCGCGGGGGAAGTAACAGATACGCAGTATTTT.

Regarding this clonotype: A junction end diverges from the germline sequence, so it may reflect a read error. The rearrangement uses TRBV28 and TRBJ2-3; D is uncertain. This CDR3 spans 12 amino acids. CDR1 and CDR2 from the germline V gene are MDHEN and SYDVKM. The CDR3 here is CASSRDTNTQYF. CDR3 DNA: TGTGCCAGCAGTAGAGACACAAATACGCAGTATTTT.

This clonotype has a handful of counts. CDR3 DNA sequence: TGTGCCAGCAGTTACGCGGAGCACACAGATACGCAGTATTTT. It encodes CASSYAEHTDTQYF. The chain uses TRBV6-6 and TRBJ2-3; D gene unclear. The CDR3 runs to 14 residues. Trimming left V 2 bases short and J 2 bases short, with 8 bases between. Germline V gene lookup returns CDR1 MNHNY and CDR2 SVGAGI (reference sequence).